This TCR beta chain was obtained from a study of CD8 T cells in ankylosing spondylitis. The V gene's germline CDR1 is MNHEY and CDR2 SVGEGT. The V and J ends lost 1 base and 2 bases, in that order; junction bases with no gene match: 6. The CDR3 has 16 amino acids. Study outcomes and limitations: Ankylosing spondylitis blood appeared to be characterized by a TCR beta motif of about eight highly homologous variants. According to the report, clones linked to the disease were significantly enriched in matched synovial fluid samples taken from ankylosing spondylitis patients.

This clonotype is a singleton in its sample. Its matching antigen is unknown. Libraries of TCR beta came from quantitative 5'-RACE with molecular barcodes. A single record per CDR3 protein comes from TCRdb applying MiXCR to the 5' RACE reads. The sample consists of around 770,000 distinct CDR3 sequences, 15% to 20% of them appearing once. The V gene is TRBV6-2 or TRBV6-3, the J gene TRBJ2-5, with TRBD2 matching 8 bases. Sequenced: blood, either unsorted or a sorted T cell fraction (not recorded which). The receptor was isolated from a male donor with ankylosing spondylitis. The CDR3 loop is CASSYYRVAGQETQYF. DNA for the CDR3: TGTGCCAGCAGTTACTATCGGGTAGCGGGACAAGAGACCCAGTACTTC.